This T cell receptor (beta chain) is drawn from a study of CD8 T cells in Susac syndrome. Study-level results: The study conceded that relatively few individuals underwent its TCR sequencing and HLA analysis.

On this clonotype: Its antigen remains unknown.

The RNA, roughly 0.45 to 1 ug, was put through reverse transcription using random hexamers. Across 54 Vbeta and 13 Jbeta, immunoSEQ multiplex PCR amplified TCR beta CDR3. TCRdb redid the calling of the immunoSEQ multiplex PCR reads with MiXCR, one entry per CDR3 protein. The sample lists about 76,000 distinct CDR3 sequences; 91% were seen once. Blood CD8+ and CD4+ T cells underwent high-throughput TCR beta sequencing. CD8+ and CD4+ T cells were negatively isolated; TEMRA cells were FACS-enriched. The CDR3 is made up of 14 amino acids. CDR1 WNHNN and CDR2 SYGVQD come from the germline V gene (reference sequence). Trimming removed 0 bases from V and 11 bases from J, with 14 bases in between.

What was sequenced was CD8+ T cells from PBMCs. V is TRBV10-1 and J is TRBJ2-1; no reliable D call. This sequence originates from a human donor with multiple sclerosis. The CDR3 coding sequence is TGCGCCAGCAGTGAGTCGAGGATCACGACACAGCAGTTCTTC. It encodes CASSESRITTQQFF.